This TCR beta chain is from a study of blood T cell repertoires in COVID-19. Study-level background: Spain, Italy and the United States supplied samples that represented acute and convalescent COVID-19. The analysed material was cDNA or gDNA that came from T cells, B-cell-depleted T cells, or PBMCs.

Original analysis: Scientists estimated how many nucleated cells there were by amplifying reference gene primers. Profiled with immunoSEQ multiplex PCR; TCRdb holds only in-frame clones, not every one. The DNA was the basis for D and trimming; V, J and clone size are from that table. The table records some 250,000 clones, 86% of them present only once. Germline CDR1 SGHTA, CDR2 FQGTGA. The V segment lost 5 bases and the J segment 8 bases; nucleotides outside the gene matches: 18. The CDR3 length is 17 residues. Sequencing used peripheral blood. The clonotype originates from an elderly man with acute or convalescent COVID-19. The rearrangement uses TRBV7-3 and TRBJ1-2; 9 bases match TRBD1. The CDR3 is CASSPTGTGLIGSGYTF. For the CDR3, the DNA is TGTGCCAGCAGCCCGACCGGGACAGGGTTAATCGGGTCGGGCTACACCTTC.